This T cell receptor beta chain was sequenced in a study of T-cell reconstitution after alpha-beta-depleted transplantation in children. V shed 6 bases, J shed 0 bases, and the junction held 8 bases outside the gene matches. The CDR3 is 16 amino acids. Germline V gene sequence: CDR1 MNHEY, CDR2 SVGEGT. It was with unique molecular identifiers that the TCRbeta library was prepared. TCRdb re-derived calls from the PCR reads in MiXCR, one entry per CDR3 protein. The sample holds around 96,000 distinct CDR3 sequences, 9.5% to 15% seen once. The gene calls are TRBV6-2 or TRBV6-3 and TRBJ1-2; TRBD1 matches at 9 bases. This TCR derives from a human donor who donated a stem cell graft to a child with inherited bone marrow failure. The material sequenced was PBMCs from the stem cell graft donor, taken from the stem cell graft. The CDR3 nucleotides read TGTGCCAGCAGAAGCGGACAGGGGACAACTAACTATGGCTACACCTTC. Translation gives CASRSGQGTTNYGYTF.